This note documents a single T cell receptor beta chain sequence. Its antigen is unidentified. The data were taken from a study of cytomegalovirus exposure and HLA in healthy donors. Study-level findings and limits: An analysis done earlier found most TCR beta V segments productive about 90% or about 30% of the time. Later analysis found that TCR beta chains associated with HLA were more clonally expanded than other, equally common chains. Association of 16,951 TCR beta sequences with HLA alleles was found at 0.05 false discovery rate in a later analysis.

PCR involved 60 Vbeta and 13 Jbeta primers. TCRdb's table, derived via immunoSEQ multiplex PCR, lists solely in-frame clones and lacks some. Its table lists 150,000 to 250,000 clones. The TCR comes from a boy younger than 18 in good health and CMV-seronegative. The sequencing input was PBMCs.

The CDR3: CASRDGQHYGYTF. The DNA of the CDR3 is TGTGCCAGTAGGGACGGACAACACTATGGCTACACCTTC. The chain couples TRBV19 to TRBJ1-2, with a possible D match to TRBD1 (5 bases). This CDR3 has 13 residues. The germline gives CDR1 LNHDA, CDR2 SQIVND (reference sequence). The ends were cut back, 6 bases at V and 3 bases at J, with 11 bases in the middle.